Below, 8 T cell receptor beta chains from the same sample are listed, as sequenced in a study of T cell changes during pregnancy in multiple sclerosis. Using immunoSEQ multiplex PCR, the repertoire was profiled, and TCRdb retains in-frame clones only, with some absent. The sample lists tens of thousands of clones, 80% to 95% seen once, with roughly 2.8% in the top ten. Sequencing used peripheral blood, obtained in the third trimester of pregnancy. The receptors originated from a female donor in good health, enrolled as a control in a pregnancy study.

V and J are TRBV7-9 and TRBJ1-1; D perhaps matches TRBD1 (6 bases). Trimming took off 3 bases at V and 8 bases at J, with 19 bases between the two ends. CDR1 SEHNR and CDR2 FQNEAQ come from the germline V gene (reference sequence). This CDR3 has 15 residues. Written as DNA, the CDR3 is TGTGCCAGCAGCTTTCGACAGGTGGGTGTAGAGGAAGCTTTCTTT. This sequence encodes CASSFRQVGVEEAFF.

The chain combines TRBV10-3 with TRBJ1-1; perhaps TRBD1 as D (6 bases). The CDR3 extends over 17 amino acids. Germline CDR1 reads ENHRY; CDR2 reads SYGVKD. V gave up 0 bases and J gave up 3 bases, with 17 bases separating them. CDR3 in amino acids: CAISESTGHLGDTEAFF. The CDR3, as DNA: TGTGCCATCAGTGAGTCGACAGGTCACCTGGGAGACACTGAAGCTTTCTTT.

The chain couples TRBV10-3 to TRBJ2-1; 16 bases map to TRBD2. After removal of 6 bases from V and 3 bases from J, the junction contained 17 bases not matched to a gene. Germline loops: CDR1 ENHRY, CDR2 SYGVKD. The CDR3 contains 21 residues. The CDR3 region has the DNA TGTGCCATCAGGGGGGCGGGAGCCGGGACTAGCGGGAGGGCCCACTACAATGAGCAGTTCTTC. It is translated as CAIRGAGAGTSGRAHYNEQFF.

The V call is TRBV29-1, the J call TRBJ2-3; no definite D call. Germline V lookup: CDR1 SQVTM, CDR2 ANQGSEA. Trimming removed 3 bases at V and 0 bases at J, with 13 bases between. This CDR3 has 15 amino acids. This CDR3 is CSVEGSRHSTDTQYF. The CDR3 nucleotides read TGCAGCGTTGAGGGCTCTCGACATAGCACAGATACGCAGTATTTT.

The CDR3, as DNA: TGTGCCAGCAGCATCCGAGCGGGAGTAACGGGCGGGGAGCTGTTTTTT. Translation gives CASSIRAGVTGGELFF. The chain has TRBV9 and TRBJ2-2, with TRBD2 identical over 8 bases. After removal of 4 bases from V and 7 bases from J, the junction contained 12 bases not matched to a gene. From germline, CDR1 is SGDLS and CDR2 YYNGEE. The CDR3 contains 16 residues.

The chain uses TRBV14 and TRBJ2-2; 11 bases align to TRBD1. Trimming removed 4 bases from V and 4 bases from J; junction bases left unmatched: 8. CDR3 length: 17 residues. Germline V gene sequence: CDR1 SGHDN, CDR2 FVKESK. The DNA of the CDR3 is TGTGCCAGCAGCCTACATCGGACAGGGGGCATCACCGGGGAGCTGTTTTTT. Encoded protein: CASSLHRTGGITGELFF.

The gene calls are TRBV5-5 and TRBJ2-1; D is unresolved. The length of the CDR3 is 11 residues. Germline CDR1 and CDR2: SGHKS and YYEKEE (reference sequence). V lost 0 bases, J lost 12 bases, and 7 bases lay in between. The CDR3 DNA follows: TGTGCCAGCAGCTTGGTTAGTGGGCAGTTCTTC. This codes for CASSLVSGQFF.

V gene TRBV6-4 combines with J gene TRBJ1-2, with TRBD1 matching 7 bases. The CDR3 sequence is 12 residues long. Germline V gene data show CDR1 as MRHNA and CDR2 as SNTAGT. The trim removed 8 bases at V and 5 bases at J, leaving 5 bases unmatched. The CDR3 loop is CASHGRGYGYTF. The CDR3 DNA sequence: TGTGCCAGCCACGGCAGGGGGTATGGCTACACCTTC.